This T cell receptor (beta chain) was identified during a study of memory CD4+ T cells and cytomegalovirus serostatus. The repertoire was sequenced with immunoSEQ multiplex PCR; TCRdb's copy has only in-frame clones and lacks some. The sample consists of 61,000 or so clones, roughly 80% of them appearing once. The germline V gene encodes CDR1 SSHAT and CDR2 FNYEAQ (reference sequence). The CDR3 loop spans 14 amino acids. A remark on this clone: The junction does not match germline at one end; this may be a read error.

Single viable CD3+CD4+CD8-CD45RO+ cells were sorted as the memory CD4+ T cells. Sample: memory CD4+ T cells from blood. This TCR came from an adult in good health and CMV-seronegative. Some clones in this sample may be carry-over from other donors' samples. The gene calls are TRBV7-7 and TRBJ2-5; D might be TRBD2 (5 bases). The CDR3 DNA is TGTGCTAGCAGCTCACGGACGGCCGAGGGGACCCAGTACTTC. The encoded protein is CASSSRTAEGTQYF. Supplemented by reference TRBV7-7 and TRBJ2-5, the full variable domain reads GAGVSQSPRYKVTKRGQDVTLRCDPISSHATLYWYQQALGQGPEFLTYFNYEAQPDKSGLPSDRFSAERPEGSISTLTIQRTEQRDSAMYRCASSSRTAEGTQYFGPGTRLLVL.